The 8 T cell receptor beta chains below all came from one sample that was sequenced in a study of response to subunit inactivated influenza vaccine (dated 2018 in TCRdb). The method behind the library was RT-PCR. TCRdb names Illumina HiSeq 2500 as the instrument used. TCRdb reprocessing: public reads trimmed at Q25 with fastp, clones called with MiXCR, in-frame beta chains kept. Here each entry gathers all rows of one CDR3 protein and keeps the most common genes and DNA. This sample comprises under 750,000 distinct CDR3 sequences, 12% of them detected only once. Of the sample, roughly a tenth falls within the top ten clones. This sample comprised PBMCs from blood, obtained on the day of vaccination. These receptors came from a man aged 45 to 65 who received an inactivated influenza vaccine. Donor details come from another sample of the same person, matched by shared clones.

Only a few counts were recorded for this clonotype. The rearrangement uses TRBV20-1 and TRBJ2-1, with 9 nucleotides matching TRBD2. The CDR3 runs 16 residues. Germline V gene data show CDR1 as DFQATT and CDR2 as SNEGSKA (reference sequence). V trimming: 4 bases; J trimming: 4 bases; junction bases outside the gene matches: 11. The CDR3 DNA sequence: TGCAGTGCTATCGGATCCGGCGGGGGGGAGTACAATGAGCAGTTCTTC. It codes for CSAIGSGGGEYNEQFF.

V and J are TRBV30 and TRBJ1-1; D is ambiguous. The germline V and J ends were trimmed by 5 bases and 1 base, with 11 bases remaining between them. Germline assignment: CDR1 GTSNPN and CDR2 SVGIG (reference sequence). The CDR3 extends over 13 amino acids. The CDR3 coding sequence is TGTGCCTGGGGCCCTTTCCGGAACACTGAAGCTTTCTTT. It encodes CAWGPFRNTEAFF.

This chain joins TRBV3-1 and TRBJ1-3; D gene unclear. Germline lookup yields CDR1 LGHDT and CDR2 YNNKEL (reference sequence). CDR3 length: 14 amino acids. The V gene lost 8 bases and the J gene lost 2 bases, with 13 bases spanning the gap. The CDR3 sequence is CASAALGAGNTIYF. CDR3 DNA: TGTGCCAGCGCCGCGTTAGGAGCTGGAAACACCATATATTTT.

This clonotype was observed a handful of times. The rearrangement links TRBV5-1 to TRBJ2-1; TRBD2 matches 12 bases. After removal of 3 bases from V and 10 bases from J, the junction contained 8 bases not matched to a gene. The CDR3 has 15 residues. CDR1 is SGHRS, CDR2 YFSETQ, per germline. CDR3 nucleotides: TGCGCCAGCAGCTCCCGACTAGCGGGAGCTGGGGAGCAGTTCTTC. It codes for CASSSRLAGAGEQFF.

Only a few counts were recorded for this clonotype. The chain carries TRBV11-3 and TRBJ2-2; 14 bases are shared with TRBD2. Germline CDR1 SGHNT, CDR2 YENEEA. The CDR3 consists of 17 residues. The trim removed 5 bases at V and 5 bases at J, leaving 7 bases unmatched. The CDR3 bases are TGTGCCAGCAGCCTATCGGGGACTAGCGGGAGAACCGGGGAGCTGTTTTTT. Translation gives CASSLSGTSGRTGELFF.

This clonotype came up a few times. V and J are TRBV24-1 and TRBJ2-1; perhaps TRBD2 as D (6 bases). Between the trimmed V and J ends, which lost 2 bases and 0 bases, there was a span of 10 bases. The CDR3 totals 16 residues. Germline V CDR1 and CDR2: KGHDR, SFDVKD. The CDR3 nucleotides are TGTGCCACCAGTGATTGGCGGGGCGCCTCCTACAATGAGCAGTTCTTC. Residues: CATSDWRGASYNEQFF.

The chain is built from TRBV20-1 and TRBJ1-1; D remains ambiguous. The germline gives CDR1 DFQATT, CDR2 SNEGSKA (reference sequence). The length of the CDR3 is 14 residues. Trimming took 0 bases from V and 0 from J, leaving 8 bases between them. CDR3 loop: CSAREGSMNTEAFF. CDR3 sequence (DNA): TGCAGTGCTAGAGAAGGATCAATGAACACTGAAGCTTTCTTT.

The V and J genes are TRBV2 and TRBJ1-4; TRBD1 might be the D (5 bases). The CDR3 runs to 14 residues. Trimming stripped 1 base from V and 8 bases from J, with 11 bases between. From germline, CDR1 is SNHLY and CDR2 FYNNEI. CDR3 sequence (DNA): TGTGCCAGCAGTGAAGGCAGGGTAGCCGAAAAACTGTTTTTT. It is translated as CASSEGRVAEKLFF.